A selection of T cell receptor beta chains follows, all from one sample in a study of blood T cells in healthy people across ages. MiXCR was run by TCRdb on the 5' RACE reads, yielding one entry per CDR3 protein. The repertoire includes hundreds of thousands of distinct CDR3 sequences, 35% to 40% of them detected once, and 13% sits in the top ten. The sequenced sample consisted of blood. Receptors originate from a man aged 18 to 29 in good health. Both conserved end residues are part of each CDR3. D genes are given only for firm matches. The size of a clone is reported for some rows only, either as once, few or many, or as a class for expanded clones.

length	J	D	size	V	CDR3	DNA
12	TRBJ2-1	-	-	TRBV5-5	CASSPGQETQFF	TGTGCCAGCAGCCCGGGACAAGAGACCCAGTTCTTC
15	TRBJ2-1	TRBD2	few	TRBV5-1	CASSYTSGAYNEQFF	TGCGCCAGCAGTTACACTAGCGGGGCTTACAATGAGCAGTTCTTC
14	TRBJ1-2	-	-	TRBV20-1	CSARYDRTNYGYTF	TGCAGTGCTAGATATGACAGGACTAACTATGGCTACACCTTC
15	TRBJ2-1	TRBD1	-	TRBV6-6	CASSAANRGIDEQFF	TGTGCCAGCAGTGCCGCCAACAGGGGAATTGATGAGCAGTTCTTC
16	TRBJ2-1	TRBD2	-	TRBV7-9	CASSLVAGGFYNEQFF	TGTGCCAGCAGCTTAGTAGCGGGAGGTTTCTACAATGAGCAGTTCTTC
14	TRBJ2-1	-	many	TRBV20-1	CSARDVVRNNEQFF	TGCAGTGCTAGAGATGTAGTTCGAAACAATGAGCAGTTCTTC
17	TRBJ2-6	-	-	TRBV4-3	CASRRGLGGSGANVLTF	TGCGCCAGTCGGAGGGGATTGGGCGGCTCTGGGGCCAACGTCCTGACTTTC
14	TRBJ2-7	TRBD1	few	TRBV5-1	CASSLGTGPTEQYF	TGCGCCAGCAGCTTAGGGACAGGGCCTACCGAGCAGTACTTC
16	TRBJ2-3	TRBD1	few	TRBV5-5	CASSRLTGTVADTQYF	TGTGCCAGCAGCAGACTGACAGGGACAGTGGCAGATACGCAGTATTTT
13	TRBJ1-2	-	once	TRBV4-3	CASSQIRQPNYTF	TGCGCCAGCAGCCAAATACGGCAGCCAAACTACACCTTC
15	TRBJ2-3	TRBD2	-	TRBV20-1	CSASIAGGSGDTQYF	TGCAGTGCTAGCATAGCGGGGGGGTCAGGAGATACGCAGTATTTT
19	TRBJ2-3	TRBD2	-	TRBV7-2	CASSLRGGLAGQGTDTQYF	TGTGCCAGCAGCCTCAGAGGGGGACTAGCGGGCCAAGGCACAGATACGCAGTATTTT
13	TRBJ1-2	TRBD1	-	TRBV20-1	CSAGTVGLQGYTF	TGCAGTGCTGGGACAGTGGGGTTACAAGGCTACACCTTC
14	TRBJ2-5	TRBD2	few	TRBV20-1	CSARERRGAGDQYF	TGCAGTGCTAGAGAGCGGCGGGGGGCCGGTGACCAGTACTTC
13	TRBJ1-2	-	few	TRBV20-1	CSAFRGGAYGYTF	TGCAGTGCTTTCAGGGGAGGGGCATATGGCTACACCTTC
18	TRBJ2-1	-	many	TRBV6-5	CASSYSHEGAGGKNEQFF	TGTGCCAGCAGTTACTCCCACGAGGGAGCAGGGGGGAAAAATGAGCAGTTCTTC
18	TRBJ2-2	-	-	TRBV11-1	CASSLFRDNRVLTGELFF	TGTGCCAGCAGCTTATTTCGGGATAACAGGGTATTGACCGGGGAGTTGTTTTTT
14	TRBJ2-1	-	-	TRBV20-1	CSATGGTIYNEQFF	TGCAGTGCTACCGGCGGGACAATTTACAATGAGCAGTTCTTC
14	TRBJ2-1	TRBD1	-	TRBV5-1	CAGSLTGQDGEQFF	TGCGCCGGCAGCCTCACCGGACAGGATGGTGAGCAGTTCTTC
16	TRBJ2-5	TRBD1	-	TRBV12-3/TRBV12-4	CASSPWTGTAYNEQYF	TGTGCCAGCAGTCCGTGGACAGGTACAGCCTACAATGAGCAGTACTTC
13	TRBJ1-2	-	-	TRBV7-2	CASTRTRGYGYTF	TGTGCCAGCACGAGAACCAGGGGCTATGGCTACACCTTC
11	TRBJ1-1	-	-	TRBV2	CASSVTTEAFF	TGTGCCAGCAGCGTAACCACTGAAGCTTTCTTT
17	TRBJ2-1	-	-	TRBV15	CATSRVRQEAFDNEQFF	TGTGCCACCAGCAGAGTCCGACAGGAAGCTTTTGACAATGAGCAGTTCTTC
15	TRBJ1-2	-	-	TRBV6-1	CASSQVTVSGYGYTF	TGTGCCAGCAGTCAGGTGACAGTCTCTGGTTATGGCTACACCTTC
12	TRBJ2-2	-	-	TRBV7-7	CASSYGDGELFF	TGTGCTAGCAGCTACGGGGACGGGGAGCTGTTTTTT
16	TRBJ2-3	TRBD2	few	TRBV5-1	CASSLIAGGRTDTQYF	TGCGCCAGCAGCTTAATAGCGGGGGGCCGCACAGATACGCAGTATTTT
14	TRBJ2-2	-	-	TRBV7-2	CASSPRGFGGELFF	TGTGCCAGCAGCCCACGAGGGTTTGGCGGGGAGCTGTTTTTT
17	TRBJ2-7	TRBD1	-	TRBV12-3/TRBV12-4	CASSRNRGDFPYNEQYF	TGTGCCAGCAGTAGGAACAGGGGCGATTTCCCCTACAATGAGCAGTACTTC
15	TRBJ1-2	-	-	TRBV12-3/TRBV12-4	CVSSPTKKGPGGYTF	TGTGTCAGCAGTCCAACCAAAAAAGGACCTGGGGGCTACACCTTC
13	TRBJ1-6	-	many	TRBV18	CASSLDSQRPLHF	TGTGCCAGCTCTCTAGACTCTCAAAGGCCCCTCCACTTT
15	TRBJ2-1	TRBD2	-	TRBV3-1	CASSQGTSTHNEQFF	TGTGCCAGCAGCCAAGGGACTAGCACCCACAATGAGCAGTTCTTC
15	TRBJ2-1	TRBD1	few	TRBV4-1	CASSTRTGGYNEQFF	TGCGCCAGCAGCACCCGGACAGGGGGCTACAATGAGCAGTTCTTC
16	TRBJ2-5	-	-	TRBV5-6	CASSLSSGSAQKTQYF	TGTGCTAGCAGCTTGTCTTCGGGTTCAGCGCAGAAGACCCAGTACTTC
14	TRBJ2-5	-	-	TRBV7-6	CASSLKGKLNEQYF	TGTGCCAGCAGCTTAAAAGGGAAACTTAATGAGCAGTACTTC
14	TRBJ1-1	-	-	TRBV29-1	CSAGRSRLLTEAFF	TGCAGCGCCGGTCGCTCTCGGCTGCTCACTGAAGCTTTCTTT
18	TRBJ2-3	-	-	TRBV6-2/TRBV6-3	CASTPMIDSGRPTDTQYF	TGTGCCAGCACCCCAATGATAGACTCGGGACGGCCCACAGATACGCAGTATTTT